This T cell receptor beta chain was captured by sequencing in a study of cytomegalovirus exposure and HLA in healthy donors. Study details: Among roughly 180 million T cells, an earlier analysis found around 100 million unique TCR beta sequences.

On this clone: Its antigen is currently unknown.

PCR employed 60 Vbeta and 13 Jbeta primers. Profiling relied on immunoSEQ multiplex PCR, and the TCRdb table lists in-frame clones only, not all of them. The data contain roughly 160,000 clones, roughly 79% of them seen just once; the ten biggest clones take up roughly 1.3%. General study points: The classifier reportedly diagnosed cytomegalovirus status with high sensitivity and specificity.

The TCR originated in a man younger than 40 in good health and CMV-seronegative. The sample comprised PBMCs.

The CDR3 DNA reads as TGTGCCAGCAGCGGGGCCCCCCCACGACTAGGAAGGGAGACCCAGTACTTC. Its protein product is CASSGAPPRLGRETQYF. The rearrangement links TRBV7-9 to TRBJ2-5; weak D call: TRBD2 (6 bases). The germline V gene encodes CDR1 SEHNR and CDR2 FQNEAQ (reference sequence). The CDR3 has 17 amino acids. Trimming stripped 5 bases from V and 5 bases from J, with 24 bases between. The full variable domain, its missing parts supplied by reference TRBV7-9 and TRBJ2-5, is DTGVSQNPRHKITKRGQNVTFRCDPISEHNRLYWYRQTLGQGPEFLTYFQNEAQLEKSRLLSDRFSAERPKGSFSTLEIQRTEQGDSAMYLCASSGAPPRLGRETQYFGPGTRLLVL.